This T cell receptor (beta chain) originates from a study of blood T cell repertoires in COVID-19. Assay used: immunoSEQ multiplex PCR; TCRdb lists only in-frame clones, some missing. The sample consists of under 250,000 clones, roughly four fifths of them appearing once. Per the germline V gene, CDR1 is SGHAT and CDR2 is FQDESV (reference sequence). The CDR3 spans 13 residues. Trimming removed 2 bases from V and 5 bases from J, with 9 bases in between. What was sequenced was PBMCs or T cells enriched from blood (not recorded which). This TCR derives from a woman between 55 and 75 years old who had recovered from COVID-19. The J gene is TRBJ2-5, the V gene TRBV11-1; weak D call: TRBD1 (5 bases). The CDR3 DNA reads TGTGCCAGCAGCTTATCAGGGTTGGAGACCCAGTACTTC. Encoded protein: CASSLSGLETQYF.